The present TCR beta chain was sequenced within a study of control samples from healthy donors and cancer patients. The CDR3 is made up of 13 amino acids. Between the trimmed V and J ends, which lost 3 bases and 5 bases, there was a span of 10 bases. The germline V gene has CDR1 SGHTA and CDR2 FQGNSA. This table comes from immunoSEQ multiplex PCR, and its TCRdb copy is limited to in-frame clones, with some not included. The sample records approximately 160,000 clones, approximately 92% being singletons. The genes are TRBV7-2 and TRBJ1-1, with a tentative D call TRBD1 (5 bases). The receptor was derived from a woman aged 40 to 50 in good health. The specimen was blood. The CDR3 spells CASSFKGRTEAFF. DNA of the CDR3: TGTGCCAGCAGCTTCAAGGGGAGGACTGAAGCTTTCTTT.